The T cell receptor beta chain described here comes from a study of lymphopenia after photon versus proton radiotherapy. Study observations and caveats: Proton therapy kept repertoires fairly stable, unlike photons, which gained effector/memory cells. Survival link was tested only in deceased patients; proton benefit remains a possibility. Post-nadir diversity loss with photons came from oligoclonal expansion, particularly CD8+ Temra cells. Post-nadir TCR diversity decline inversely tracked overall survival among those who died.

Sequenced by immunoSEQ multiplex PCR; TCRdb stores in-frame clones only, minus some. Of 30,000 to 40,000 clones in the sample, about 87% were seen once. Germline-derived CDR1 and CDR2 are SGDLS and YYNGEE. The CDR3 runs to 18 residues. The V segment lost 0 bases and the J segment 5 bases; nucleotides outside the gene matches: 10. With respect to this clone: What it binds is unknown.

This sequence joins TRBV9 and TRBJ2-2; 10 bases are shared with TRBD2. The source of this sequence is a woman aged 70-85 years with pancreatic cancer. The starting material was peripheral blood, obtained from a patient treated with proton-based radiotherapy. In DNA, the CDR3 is TGTGCCAGCAGCGTAGAAGGACTAGCGGACAGGAAAACCGGGGAGCTGTTTTTT. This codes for CASSVEGLADRKTGELFF.